Presented here are 22 T cell receptor beta chains from one specimen sequenced in a study of T cell changes during pregnancy in multiple sclerosis. The assay was immunoSEQ multiplex PCR, and TCRdb's table has in-frame clones only and misses some. The sample has approximately 100,000 clones, approximately 95% seen once. Sample: peripheral blood, taken in the first trimester of pregnancy. The receptors were gathered from a female donor with multiple sclerosis, enrolled in a pregnancy study.

The genes are TRBV7-9 and TRBJ2-3; 10 bases fit TRBD2. Looked up from germline, CDR1 is SEHNR and CDR2 is FQNEAQ (reference sequence). The trim removed 5 bases at V and 3 bases at J, leaving 8 bases unmatched. There are 16 residues in the CDR3. Here the CDR3 DNA reads TGTGCCAGCAGCACCTTTTCGGGACTAGCGACAGATACGCAGTATTTT. This gives the protein CASSTFSGLATDTQYF.

The chain combines TRBV7-6 with TRBJ1-1; no clear D gene. The germline gives CDR1 SGHVS, CDR2 FNYEAQ. The CDR3 is 16 residues long. The V and J ends lost 0 bases and 0 bases respectively, with 11 bases between them. CDR3: CASSLATAGMNTEAFF. The CDR3 DNA reads TGTGCCAGCAGCTTAGCGACGGCAGGAATGAACACTGAAGCTTTCTTT. The full variable domain, rest sourced from reference TRBV7-6 and TRBJ1-1, is GAGVSQSPRYKVTKRGQDVALRCDPISGHVSLYWYRQALGQGPEFLTYFNYEAQQDKSGLPNDRFSAERPEGSISTLTIQRTEQRDSAMYRCASSLATAGMNTEAFFGQGTRLTVV.

The chain uses TRBV11-3 and TRBJ2-2; 8 nucleotides line up with TRBD2. The CDR3 loop spans 17 amino acids. V was pared by 5 bases and J by 3 bases, with 11 bases of the junction left unmatched. CDR1 is SGHNT and CDR2 is YENEEA in the germline V gene. The chain's CDR3 is CASSRDAGGAYTGELFF. CDR3 in DNA: TGTGCCAGCAGCCGGGACGCCGGGGGGGCTTACACCGGGGAGCTGTTTTTT.

About this clone: At one end, the junction sequence differs from germline, possibly due to a read error. This chain joins TRBV4-1 and TRBJ2-5, with D possibly matching TRBD2 (6 bases). Per the germline V gene, CDR1 is MGHRA and CDR2 is YSYEKL. The CDR3 contains 15 residues. In DNA form, the CDR3 reads TGCGCCAGCAGCCAAGTGGGGGGAAATCAAGGGACCCAGTACTTC. Its protein is CASSQVGGNQGTQYF.

The chain joins TRBV2 to TRBJ1-4, with 9 positions matching TRBD1. V dropped 4 bases and J dropped 7; count of bases not matched to a gene: 4. Looked up from germline, CDR1 is SNHLY and CDR2 is FYNNEI. CDR3 length: 14 residues. CDR3 loop: CASSVWDRAEKLFF. For the CDR3, the DNA is TGTGCCAGCAGTGTTTGGGACAGGGCTGAAAAACTGTTTTTT. Supplemented by reference TRBV2 and TRBJ1-4, the full variable domain reads EPEVTQTPSHQVTQMGQEVILRCVPISNHLYFYWYRQILGQKVEFLVSFYNNEISEKSEIFDDQFSVERPDGSNFTLKIRSTKLEDSAMYFCASSVWDRAEKLFFGSGTQLSVL.

V gene TRBV2 combines with J gene TRBJ1-5; unclear D gene. V lost 2 bases and J 6 bases, leaving 5 bases between the germline ends. In germline, CDR1 is SNHLY, CDR2 FYNNEI. This CDR3 has 12 residues. The CDR3 sequence: CASSEHVQPQHF. The DNA of the CDR3 is TGTGCCAGCAGTGAACATGTTCAGCCCCAGCATTTT.

The chain carries TRBV30 and TRBJ1-1; 8 nucleotides match TRBD1. This CDR3 is 16 amino acids long. J gave up 1 base and V 3 bases, and 10 bases lay outside the gene matches. Looked up from germline, CDR1 is GTSNPN and CDR2 is SVGIG (reference sequence). The chain's CDR3 is CAWSPRPGQGNTEAFF. In nucleotides, the CDR3 is TGTGCCTGGAGCCCAAGACCCGGACAGGGGAACACTGAAGCTTTCTTT.

The chain joins TRBV11-1 to TRBJ1-2, with 7 bases aligning to TRBD1. The CDR3 length is 13 residues. CDR1 and CDR2 from the germline V gene are SGHAT and FQDESV (reference sequence). V gave up 5 bases and J gave up 3 bases; unmatched junction bases: 3. CDR3 sequence (DNA): TGTGCCAGCAGCCCAACAGGGGACTATGGCTACACCTTC. Translating gives CASSPTGDYGYTF.

This clone was seen just once. The chain joins TRBV19 to TRBJ1-6; 7 nucleotides agree with TRBD1. V shed 6 bases and J 7 bases; nucleotides not matched to a gene: 9. The CDR3 totals 15 residues. CDR1 is LNHDA and CDR2 is SQIVND in the germline V gene (reference sequence). The CDR3 DNA sequence: TGTGCCAGTAGCCCTACCGGGACAGAAAATTCACCCCTCCACTTT. Its protein is CASSPTGTENSPLHF. The full variable domain, in which reference TRBV19 and TRBJ1-6 provide the parts outside the CDR3, is DGGITQSPKYLFRKEGQNVTLSCEQNLNHDAMYWYRQDPGQGLRLIYYSQIVNDFQKGDIAEGYSVSREKKESFPLTVTSAQKNPTAFYLCASSPTGTENSPLHFGNGTRLTVT.

This chain joins TRBV19 and TRBJ2-2; D might be TRBD1 (5 bases). From germline, CDR1 is LNHDA and CDR2 SQIVND (reference sequence). With 3 bases removed from V and 3 bases from J, the gap between germline ends came to 14 bases. The CDR3 has 16 amino acids. CDR3 protein: CASSIPPGYDTGELFF. The CDR3 DNA is TGTGCCAGTAGTATTCCTCCAGGGTATGACACCGGGGAGCTGTTTTTT.

The chain uses TRBV14 and TRBJ2-3; 7 bases line up with TRBD2. V was pared by 1 base and J by 2 bases, with 15 bases of the junction left unmatched. The CDR3 has 19 residues. From germline, CDR1 is SGHDN and CDR2 FVKESK. The CDR3 coding sequence is TGTGCCAGCAGCCAAGCCCCTATCTGGGCGGGGGTGCTCACAGATACGCAGTATTTT. Its translation: CASSQAPIWAGVLTDTQYF.

The rearrangement uses TRBV7-2 and TRBJ1-2, with 10 bases fitting TRBD1. This CDR3 is 15 amino acids long. Germline CDR1 is SGHTA and CDR2 is FQGNSA. J gave up 8 bases and V 5 bases, and 11 bases lay outside the gene matches. CDR3 DNA sequence: TGTGCCAGCAGCAGGCACCGGACAGGGGGTGAGGGCTACACCTTC. Protein sequence: CASSRHRTGGEGYTF.

The V call is TRBV5-1, the J call TRBJ2-5, with 7 bases aligning to TRBD1. Unmatched junction bases numbered 11, after V lost 4 bases and J lost 5 bases. Germline V gene lookup returns CDR1 SGHRS and CDR2 YFSETQ. This CDR3 region has 15 residues. The chain's CDR3 is CASSPTNRGWETQYF. The DNA of the CDR3 is TGCGCCAGCAGCCCTACTAACAGGGGCTGGGAGACCCAGTACTTC.

This chain joins TRBV15 and TRBJ1-1, with a tentative D call TRBD1 (5 bases). Per germline, CDR1 LNHNV and CDR2 YYDKDF (reference sequence). CDR3 length: 13 residues. V was clipped by 3 bases and J by 0 bases, with 5 bases between them. The CDR3 loop is CATSRDMNTEAFF. Here the CDR3 DNA reads TGTGCCACCAGCAGGGACATGAACACTGAAGCTTTCTTT.

The V call is TRBV28, the J call TRBJ1-2, with unresolved D. The V and J ends lost 6 bases and 5 bases respectively, with 10 bases between them. Germline assignment: CDR1 MDHEN and CDR2 SYDVKM. CDR3 size: 12 residues. The CDR3, as DNA: TGTGCCAGCAGCCCAGGCCTGTATGGCTACACCTTC. As protein: CASSPGLYGYTF.

This rearrangement joins TRBV5-6 to TRBJ1-2; TRBD1 aligns across 7 bases. This CDR3 has 14 amino acids. Per germline, CDR1 SGHDT and CDR2 YYEEEE. V gave up 4 bases and J gave up 2 bases; unmatched junction bases: 5. CDR3 residues: CASSVQGGNYGYTF. As DNA, the CDR3 is TGTGCCAGCAGCGTCCAGGGGGGCAACTATGGCTACACCTTC.

The rearrangement links TRBV11-2 to TRBJ1-2, with D perhaps matching TRBD1 (6 bases). The V and J ends lost 4 bases and 5 bases respectively, with 20 bases between them. CDR3 length: 16 amino acids. Germline CDR1 is SGHAT and CDR2 is FQNNGV. The CDR3 DNA sequence: TGTGCCAGCAGCTCGATTGGACAGAGGGCTGGGTATGGCTACACCTTC. This sequence encodes CASSSIGQRAGYGYTF. Full variable domain (remainder filled in from reference TRBV11-2 and TRBJ1-2): EAGVAQSPRYKIIEKRQSVAFWCNPISGHATLYWYQQILGQGPKLLIQFQNNGVVDDSQLPKDRFSAERLKGVDSTLKIQPAKLEDSAVYLCASSSIGQRAGYGYTFGSGTRLTVV.

In DNA, the CDR3 is TGTGCCAGCAGCCCCCGACTAGCGGGGGGGAATGAGCAGTTCTTC. This translates into CASSPRLAGGNEQFF. The chain uses TRBV7-9 and TRBJ2-1, with TRBD2 matching 14 bases. V lost 5 bases, J lost 7 bases, and 4 bases stayed unmatched. This CDR3 contains 15 residues. The germline V gene encodes CDR1 SEHNR and CDR2 FQNEAQ (reference sequence).

The chain carries TRBV19 and TRBJ2-7, with a weak D call TRBD2 (5 bases). CDR1 and CDR2 (germline): LNHDA, SQIVND (reference sequence). The CDR3 covers 14 residues. The germline V and J ends were trimmed by 5 bases and 2 bases, with 13 bases remaining between them. As DNA, the CDR3 is TGTGCCAGTAGTGCGTCCGGGATACCCTACGAGCAGTACTTC. It yields the protein CASSASGIPYEQYF.

This clone showed up just once. The chain's CDR3 is CASSGLTGEVSPLHF. CDR3 bases: TGTGCCAGCAGCGGACTAACAGGGGAAGTCTCACCCCTCCACTTT. The genes are TRBV9 and TRBJ1-6; 7 bases agree with TRBD1. In germline, CDR1 is SGDLS, CDR2 YYNGEE. J was trimmed by 10 bases and V by 3 bases; bases with no gene match: 10. There are 15 residues in the CDR3.

The genes are TRBV27 and TRBJ1-1; D gene ambiguous. Germline CDR1 MNHEY, CDR2 SMNVEV (reference sequence). The CDR3 loop spans 14 amino acids. The ends were cut back, 7 bases at V and 0 bases at J, with 12 bases in the middle. CDR3 loop: CASKVADMNTEAFF. CDR3 coding DNA: TGTGCCAGCAAAGTGGCAGACATGAACACTGAAGCTTTCTTT.

The rearrangement joins TRBV7-9 to TRBJ2-5; D might be TRBD2 (6 bases). Germline lookup yields CDR1 SEHNR and CDR2 FQNEAQ (reference sequence). Trimming cost V 3 bases and J 6 bases, with 11 bases left between them. The CDR3 is made up of 13 amino acids. CDR3 loop: CASSFTGEKTQYF. The CDR3 DNA reads TGTGCCAGCAGCTTTACGGGGGAAAAGACCCAGTACTTC.